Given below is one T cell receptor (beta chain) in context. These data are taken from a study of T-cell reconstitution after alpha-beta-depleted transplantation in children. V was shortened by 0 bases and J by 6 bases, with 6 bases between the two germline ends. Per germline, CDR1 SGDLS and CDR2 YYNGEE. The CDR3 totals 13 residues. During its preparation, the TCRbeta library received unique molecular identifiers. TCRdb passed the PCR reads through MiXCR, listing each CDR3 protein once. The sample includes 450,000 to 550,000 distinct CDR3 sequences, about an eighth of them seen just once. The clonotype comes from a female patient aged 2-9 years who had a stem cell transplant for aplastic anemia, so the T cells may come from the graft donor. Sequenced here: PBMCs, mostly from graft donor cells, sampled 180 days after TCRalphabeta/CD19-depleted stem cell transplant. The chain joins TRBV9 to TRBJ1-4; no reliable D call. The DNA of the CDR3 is TGTGCCAGCAGCGTAGGTCTTGATGAAAAACTGTTTTTT. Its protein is CASSVGLDEKLFF.